The clone carrying this T cell receptor (beta chain) was counted ten times or more. The germline V gene has CDR1 SGHNT and CDR2 YYREEE (reference sequence). The ends were cut back, 3 bases at V and 4 bases at J, with 13 bases in the middle. The CDR3 is 14 residues long. These data originate in a study of blood T cell repertoires in COVID-19. Measured with immunoSEQ multiplex PCR; TCRdb has only the in-frame clones, and not every one. Of about 70,000 clones listed, 79% are singletons. The chain employs TRBV5-4 and TRBJ1-1, with D perhaps matching TRBD1 (6 bases). This receptor was identified in a woman aged 55-69 years with acute or convalescent COVID-19. The sample was peripheral blood. CDR3 DNA: TGTGCCAGCAGCTATACACAGGGAGCCACTGAAGCTTTCTTT. It is translated as CASSYTQGATEAFF.